A selection of T cell receptor beta chains follows, all from one sample in a study of T cell repertoires in cytomegalovirus infection. Antigens for these TCRs are unknown. TCRdb independently ran MiXCR on the reads; one entry per CDR3 protein. Among more than 250,000 distinct CDR3 sequences listed, approximately 25% were seen once. Sequencing was performed on cultured PBMCs, taken from culture after CMV antigen stimulation. Every receptor here comes from a human donor in good health (CMV status not recorded). Some clones in this sample may be carry-over from other donors' samples. CDR3s include the opening cysteine and the closing phenylalanine or tryptophan. The D gene is left open where the match is weak. The size field is filled for only some rows; it gives once, few, many or a size class.

D: -; size: -; V: TRBV7-2; J: TRBJ1-5; CDR3: CASSLTVTYNQPQHF; DNA: TGTGCCAGCAGCTTAACCGTGACTTACAATCAGCCCCAGCATTTT
D: -; size: -; V: TRBV29-1; J: TRBJ1-2; CDR3: CSAIQAPNYGYTF; DNA: TGCAGCGCCATACAGGCTCCTAACTATGGCTACACCTTC
D: -; size: -; V: TRBV4-3; J: TRBJ2-1; CDR3: CASSQDMVAGDEQFF; DNA: TGCGCCAGCAGCCAAGATATGGTAGCCGGGGATGAGCAGTTCTTC
D: -; size: -; V: TRBV25-1; J: TRBJ2-6; CDR3: CASSVRERPGANVLTF; DNA: TGTGCCAGCAGTGTGAGGGAGCGACCTGGGGCCAACGTCCTGACTTTC
D: TRBD1; size: many; V: TRBV7-2; J: TRBJ1-1; CDR3: CASSLAQTGQRNTEAFF; DNA: TGTGCCAGCAGCTTAGCGCAGACAGGGCAGCGAAACACTGAAGCTTTCTTT
D: -; size: -; V: TRBV4-1; J: TRBJ1-3; CDR3: CASSLLGSRPGNTIYF; DNA: TGCGCCAGCAGCCTTCTAGGTTCAAGACCAGGAAACACCATATATTTT
D: -; size: -; V: TRBV11-2; J: TRBJ2-2; CDR3: CASRDANTGELFF; DNA: TGTGCCAGCAGGGACGCAAACACCGGGGAGCTGTTTTTT
D: -; size: -; V: TRBV12-3/TRBV12-4; J: TRBJ2-7; CDR3: CASSLGRDYEQYF; DNA: TGTGCCAGCAGCTTGGGACGGGACTACGAGCAGTACTTC
D: TRBD2; size: medium-sized; V: TRBV20-1; J: TRBJ2-5; CDR3: CSAKTGTSGTQETQYF; DNA: TGCAGTGCTAAAACCGGGACTAGCGGGACCCAAGAGACCCAGTACTTC
D: -; size: few; V: TRBV30; J: TRBJ1-1; CDR3: CAWSEMAQSTEAFF; DNA: TGTGCCTGGAGTGAGATGGCCCAGAGCACTGAAGCTTTCTTT
D: TRBD1; size: -; V: TRBV19; J: TRBJ1-1; CDR3: CASSIVPGQGMAFF; DNA: TGTGCCAGTAGTATAGTCCCGGGACAGGGTATGGCTTTCTTT
D: TRBD2; size: few; V: TRBV7-2; J: TRBJ2-1; CDR3: CASSLTSGGQFF; DNA: TGTGCCAGCAGCTTGACTAGCGGGGGGCAGTTCTTC
D: TRBD2; size: many; V: TRBV12-3/TRBV12-4; J: TRBJ2-1; CDR3: CASSSTWTSGSGEQFF; DNA: TGTGCCAGCAGTTCTACGTGGACTAGCGGGAGTGGTGAGCAGTTCTTC
D: -; size: -; V: TRBV7-2; J: TRBJ2-2; CDR3: CASIKGGFTAGELFF; DNA: TGTGCCAGCATCAAGGGGGGGTTTACGGCCGGGGAGCTGTTTTTT
D: -; size: many; V: TRBV7-2; J: TRBJ1-1; CDR3: CASSWGRGGEAFF; DNA: TGTGCCAGCAGCTGGGGGAGGGGCGGTGAAGCTTTCTTT
D: TRBD1; size: -; V: TRBV7-4; J: TRBJ1-4; CDR3: CASSSVGKGATNEKLFF; DNA: TGTGCCAGCAGCTCCGTGGGGAAGGGGGCGACTAATGAAAAACTGTTTTTT
D: -; size: few; V: TRBV19; J: TRBJ2-7; CDR3: CASSPTVGGTDEQYF; DNA: TGTGCCAGTAGTCCGACGGTTGGCGGCACGGATGAGCAGTACTTC
D: TRBD2; size: -; V: TRBV6-5; J: TRBJ2-7; CDR3: CASSYRGPTGTSGSDEQYF; DNA: TGTGCCAGCAGTTACAGAGGCCCAACCGGGACTAGCGGGAGTGACGAGCAGTACTTC
D: -; size: few; V: TRBV6-5; J: TRBJ2-5; CDR3: CATHRPGPWGETQYF; DNA: TGTGCCACCCACAGGCCGGGCCCCTGGGGAGAGACCCAGTACTTC
D: TRBD1; size: -; V: TRBV6-2/TRBV6-3; J: TRBJ1-2; CDR3: CASSFSISRDRYYGYTF; DNA: TGTGCCAGCAGTTTCTCCATCTCCCGGGACAGATACTATGGCTACACCTTC
D: TRBD2; size: -; V: TRBV6-1; J: TRBJ2-1; CDR3: CASTGGVYNEQFF; DNA: TGTGCCAGCACGGGGGGAGTCTACAATGAGCAGTTCTTC
D: TRBD2; size: few; V: TRBV20-1; J: TRBJ2-2; CDR3: CSASSGSEGTGELFF; DNA: TGCAGTGCTAGTAGCGGGAGTGAAGGGACCGGGGAGCTGTTTTTT
D: -; size: many; V: TRBV7-2; J: TRBJ1-2; CDR3: CASSSGGSLKSIYGYTF; DNA: TGTGCCAGCAGTTCCGGGGGTAGCCTAAAGTCGATCTATGGCTACACCTTC
D: TRBD1; size: -; V: TRBV4-2; J: TRBJ2-1; CDR3: CASSQAEGQGSEQFF; DNA: TGTGCCAGCAGCCAAGCGGAGGGACAGGGCAGTGAGCAGTTCTTC
D: -; size: many; V: TRBV7-2; J: TRBJ2-7; CDR3: CASRSGESYEQYF; DNA: TGTGCCAGCAGATCGGGGGAATCCTACGAGCAGTACTTC
D: TRBD1; size: -; V: TRBV6-6; J: TRBJ1-5; CDR3: CASSYPDRRDSNQPQHF; DNA: TGTGCCAGCAGTTACCCGGACAGGCGGGATAGCAATCAGCCCCAGCATTTT
D: TRBD2; size: few; V: TRBV6-1; J: TRBJ2-1; CDR3: CASSRPGLAGGSNEQFF; DNA: TGTGCCAGCAGCCGGCCGGGACTAGCGGGAGGGAGCAATGAGCAGTTCTTC
D: -; size: few; V: TRBV6-5; J: TRBJ2-3; CDR3: CASRRREGTDTQYF; DNA: TGTGCCAGCAGGCGAAGGGAGGGCACAGATACGCAGTATTTT
D: -; size: -; V: TRBV20-1; J: TRBJ2-7; CDR3: CSASGGRNEQYF; DNA: TGCAGTGCTAGCGGGGGGCGAAACGAGCAGTACTTC
D: TRBD2; size: -; V: TRBV29-1; J: TRBJ2-7; CDR3: CSVTGTSSYEQYF; DNA: TGCAGCGTTACCGGGACTAGCAGCTACGAGCAGTACTTC
D: -; size: -; V: TRBV11-3; J: TRBJ2-7; CDR3: CASSSNAASYEQYF; DNA: TGTGCCAGCAGCTCCAACGCTGCGAGCTACGAGCAGTACTTC
D: -; size: -; V: TRBV7-9; J: TRBJ1-3; CDR3: CASSSPRGKGTSGNTIYF; DNA: TGTGCCAGCAGCTCCCCGCGCGGGAAGGGAACATCTGGAAACACCATATATTTT
D: TRBD2; size: many; V: TRBV7-2; J: TRBJ2-7; CDR3: CASSLTSGSSYEQYF; DNA: TGTGCCAGCAGCCTCACTAGCGGAAGCTCCTACGAGCAGTACTTC
D: -; size: -; V: TRBV25-1; J: TRBJ2-1; CDR3: CASSAAPGTSIYNEQFF; DNA: TGTGCCAGCAGTGCCGCCCCCGGGACAAGCATCTACAATGAGCAGTTCTTC
D: -; size: -; V: TRBV7-9; J: TRBJ2-1; CDR3: CASSLTGSPYNEQFF; DNA: TGTGCCAGCAGCTTAACGGGTTCCCCGTACAATGAGCAGTTCTTC
D: -; size: few; V: TRBV12-3/TRBV12-4; J: TRBJ2-5; CDR3: CASGGHAQETQYF; DNA: TGTGCCAGCGGAGGCCACGCCCAAGAGACCCAGTACTTC